A selection of T cell receptor beta chains follows, all from one sample in a study of T cell responses to AZD1222 COVID-19 vaccine. The method was immunoSEQ multiplex PCR; TCRdb's version includes in-frame clones alone and lacks a portion of them. Altogether 140,000 or so clones are present, about 89% being singletons, with the ten largest covering about 7.5%. Sequenced material: peripheral blood, taken 28 days after the second dose of the MenACWY control vaccine. The receptors were gathered from an adult who received the MenACWY meningococcal vaccine as a control. Each CDR3 is given with its conserved first and last residue. D genes are given only for firm matches. Size is stated for part of the rows, as once, few or many counts, or as a class when the clone is expanded.

.,TRBJ1-5,.,TRBV2,CASSGSGSNQPQHF,TGTGCCAGCAGTGGTTCCGGCAGCAATCAGCCCCAGCATTTT
.,TRBJ2-5,TRBD1,TRBV6-5,CASRRVGGVQETQYF,TGTGCCAGCCGGCGAGTAGGGGGCGTTCAAGAGACCCAGTACTTC
.,TRBJ1-4,.,TRBV7-8,CASRVGADGEKLFF,TGTGCCAGCAGAGTAGGCGCCGACGGTGAAAAACTGTTTTTT
.,TRBJ2-7,TRBD1,TRBV10-3,CAISSGGKGQYF,TGTGCCATCAGCTCAGGGGGCAAAGGGCAGTACTTC
.,TRBJ2-7,TRBD2,TRBV29-1,CSVVGGGYEQYF,TGCAGCGTTGTGGGCGGGGGGTACGAGCAGTACTTC
.,TRBJ2-3,.,TRBV28,CASSFVTGSTDTQYF,TGTGCCAGCAGTTTTGTAACAGGGAGTACAGATACGCAGTATTTT
.,TRBJ2-7,TRBD1,TRBV10-3,CASQPGGSNEQYF,TGTGCCAGTCAACCAGGGGGCAGCAACGAGCAGTACTTC
.,TRBJ2-5,.,TRBV6-6,CASSPAGGETQYF,TGTGCCAGCAGCCCCGCCGGAGGGGAGACCCAGTACTTC
.,TRBJ2-2,TRBD1,TRBV19,CASRDRGLYTGELFF,TGTGCCAGTAGAGACAGGGGGCTTTACACCGGGGAGCTGTTTTTT
.,TRBJ2-2,.,TRBV5-1,CASSLGWNTGELFF,TGCGCCAGCAGCTTGGGCTGGAACACCGGGGAGCTGTTTTTT
.,TRBJ2-7,TRBD1,TRBV19,CASSPTGGSYEQYF,TGTGCCAGTAGCCCGACAGGGGGCTCCTACGAGCAGTACTTC
.,TRBJ2-5,.,TRBV6-1,CASSESAIQETQYF,TGTGCCAGCAGTGAATCAGCGATCCAAGAGACCCAGTACTTC
.,TRBJ2-7,.,TRBV5-4,CASSLGGRAHEQYF,TGTGCCAGCAGCCTGGGGGGCAGGGCCCACGAGCAGTACTTC
once,TRBJ2-7,TRBD2,TRBV19,CASSRGLAGYEQYF,TGTGCCAGTAGTAGGGGACTAGCGGGCTACGAGCAGTACTTC
.,TRBJ1-1,.,TRBV11-1,CASSRPVGPNTEAFF,TGTGCCAGCAGCCGCCCGGTAGGGCCGAACACTGAAGCTTTCTTT
.,TRBJ2-3,TRBD2,TRBV30,CAWFRGGTDTQYF,TGTGCCTGGTTTCGCGGGGGGACAGATACGCAGTATTTT
.,TRBJ1-6,.,TRBV6-2/TRBV6-3,CASSSTYSPLHF,TGTGCCAGCAGTTCGACTTACTCACCCCTCCACTTT
.,TRBJ2-7,.,TRBV19,CASSIGGEPFYEQYF,TGTGCCAGTAGTATAGGGGGAGAACCCTTCTACGAGCAGTACTTC
once,TRBJ2-5,.,TRBV15,CATSRVRTAAGGTQYF,TGTGCCACCAGCAGAGTACGCACAGCGGCCGGTGGGACCCAGTACTTC
once,TRBJ2-3,.,TRBV19,CASSPRGPSTDTQYF,TGTGCCAGTAGTCCCCGGGGCCCTAGCACAGATACGCAGTATTTT
.,TRBJ2-2,.,TRBV24-1,CATSGPGQGFGELFF,TGTGCCACCAGTGGCCCTGGGCAGGGATTCGGGGAGCTGTTTTTT
.,TRBJ1-2,.,TRBV5-4,CASSLDRNYGYTF,TGTGCCAGCAGCTTGGACAGAAACTATGGCTACACCTTC
few,TRBJ2-1,.,TRBV19,CASSKGGPRSNEQFF,TGTGCCAGTAGTAAGGGGGGGCCGCGATCCAATGAGCAGTTCTTC
.,TRBJ1-1,.,TRBV10-1,CASSEFNAEAFF,TGCGCCAGCAGTGAGTTTAACGCTGAAGCTTTCTTT
.,TRBJ1-4,.,TRBV24-1,CATSPGGSDNEKLFF,TGTGCCACCAGCCCGGGTGGGTCGGATAATGAAAAACTGTTTTTT
.,TRBJ2-7,TRBD1,TRBV7-7,CASSLYPGSQDLGQGADEQYF,TGTGCTAGCAGCTTATACCCTGGGTCTCAAGACCTCGGGCAGGGGGCTGACGAGCAGTACTTC
.,TRBJ2-7,TRBD1,TRBV3-1/TRBV3-2,CASSQVVGTGPYEQYF,TGTGCCAGCAGCCAAGTTGTCGGGACAGGGCCCTACGAGCAGTACTTC
.,TRBJ1-3,.,TRBV18,CASSESDSGNTIYF,TGTGCCAGCTCAGAGTCCGACTCTGGAAACACCATATATTTT
.,TRBJ1-5,TRBD1,TRBV19,CASRDGAGGRQPQHF,TGTGCCAGTAGAGACGGGGCAGGGGGCAGACAGCCCCAGCATTTT
.,TRBJ2-4,TRBD1,TRBV27,CASSMGQGLIQYF,TGTGCCAGCAGTATGGGACAGGGGCTCATTCAGTACTTC
.,TRBJ2-5,TRBD2,TRBV2,CASSETGGLAGFQETQYF,TGTGCCAGCAGTGAGACAGGGGGACTAGCGGGATTTCAAGAGACCCAGTACTTC
.,TRBJ2-3,TRBD2,TRBV4-3,CASSQISSGGPTDTQYF,TGCGCCAGCAGCCAGATCTCTAGCGGGGGGCCCACAGATACGCAGTATTTT
few,TRBJ2-4,TRBD1,TRBV11-2,CASSLGTGTAYF,TGTGCCAGCAGCTTAGGGACAGGGACGGCGTACTTC
once,TRBJ1-4,.,TRBV4-3,CASSQMGLLGGEKLFF,TGCGCCAGCAGCCAGATGGGACTTCTTGGGGGTGAAAAACTGTTTTTT
.,TRBJ2-2,.,TRBV5-1,CASSLELKNTGELFF,TGCGCCAGCAGCTTGGAACTAAAGAACACCGGGGAGCTGTTTTTT
.,TRBJ2-5,.,TRBV19,CASSSGDWKTQYF,TGTGCCAGTAGTAGCGGGGATTGGAAGACCCAGTACTTC
once,TRBJ2-2,TRBD2,TRBV18,CASSRNSGINTGELFF,TGTGCCAGCTCCCGTAATAGCGGGATAAACACCGGGGAGCTGTTTTTT
.,TRBJ1-4,.,TRBV5-1,CASSLGGAGHEKLFF,TGCGCCAGCAGCTTGGGTGGGGCTGGCCACGAAAAACTGTTTTTT
few,TRBJ1-4,.,TRBV19,CASSPRRGGNEKLFF,TGTGCCAGTAGTCCCAGGAGGGGTGGTAATGAAAAACTGTTTTTT
.,TRBJ1-1,.,TRBV7-9,CASSLAGGVGNTEAFF,TGTGCCAGCAGCTTAGCCGGAGGGGTGGGGAACACTGAAGCTTTCTTT
.,TRBJ2-5,TRBD2,TRBV7-2,CASSRNSGGEETQYF,TGTGCCAGCAGTCGTAATAGCGGGGGGGAAGAGACCCAGTACTTC
.,TRBJ2-1,TRBD2,TRBV25-1,CASSQLAGVTSEQFF,TGTGCCAGCAGTCAACTAGCGGGGGTCACGTCGGAGCAGTTCTTC
.,TRBJ2-7,.,TRBV28,CASSSSYEQYF,TGTGCCAGCAGTAGCTCCTACGAGCAGTACTTC
few,TRBJ2-5,TRBD1,TRBV5-1,CASSPTGGGQETQYF,TGCGCCAGCAGCCCGACAGGGGGAGGCCAAGAGACCCAGTACTTC
.,TRBJ2-7,.,TRBV12-3/TRBV12-4,CASSLSTYEQYF,TGTGCCAGCAGTTTATCTACCTACGAGCAGTACTTC
.,TRBJ1-5,.,TRBV7-8,CASSLVGRVSGNQPQHF,TGTGCCAGCAGCTTAGTGGGGAGGGTCTCTGGCAATCAGCCCCAGCATTTT
.,TRBJ1-2,.,TRBV23-1,CASSQSRGPPTNYGYTF,TGCGCCAGCAGTCAATCTCGGGGGCCACCTACTAACTATGGCTACACCTTC
.,TRBJ1-1,.,TRBV6-2/TRBV6-3,CASSQRGRAINTEAFF,TGTGCCAGCAGCCAAAGGGGCAGGGCAATAAACACTGAAGCTTTCTTT
.,TRBJ2-1,TRBD2,TRBV20-1,CSATRGSEQFF,TGCAGTGCTACGCGGGGGTCTGAGCAGTTCTTC
.,TRBJ2-6,.,TRBV19,CASSYGTVSGANVLTF,TGTGCCAGTAGTTACGGAACCGTTTCTGGGGCCAACGTCCTGACTTTC
.,TRBJ2-3,.,TRBV9,CASSLQGSPPTDTQYF,TGTGCCAGCAGCCTCCAGGGGTCACCCCCCACAGATACGCAGTATTTT
.,TRBJ2-7,TRBD2,TRBV7-2,CASGRDRSWEQYF,TGTGCCAGCGGGAGGGACCGATCGTGGGAGCAGTACTTC
.,TRBJ2-5,.,TRBV10-2,CASSDRPGMETQYF,TGCGCCAGCAGTGATCGGCCCGGGATGGAGACCCAGTACTTC
.,TRBJ1-1,.,TRBV6-4,CASRAGGLRNTEAFF,TGTGCCAGCAGGGCCGGAGGGTTGCGGAACACTGAAGCTTTCTTT
.,TRBJ2-6,.,TRBV6-1,CASSGQPGNSGANVLTF,TGTGCCAGCAGTGGGCAGCCCGGAAACTCTGGGGCCAACGTCCTGACTTTC
.,TRBJ2-3,TRBD2,TRBV10-3,CAINSGGRPDTQYF,TGTGCCATCAACAGCGGGGGGAGGCCAGATACGCAGTATTTT
.,TRBJ2-5,.,TRBV11-2,CASSLKIPNGLGETQYF,TGTGCCAGCAGCCTAAAAATACCAAACGGTTTAGGGGAGACCCAGTACTTC
once,TRBJ2-3,TRBD2,TRBV6-4,CASSVLAGGSTDTQYF,TGTGCCAGCAGCGTACTAGCGGGAGGCAGCACAGATACGCAGTATTTT
.,TRBJ1-2,.,TRBV28,CASRGHTNYGYTF,TGTGCCAGCAGGGGTCATACTAACTATGGCTACACCTTC
once,TRBJ2-1,TRBD2,TRBV7-9,CASSPPAGGLNEQFF,TGTGCCAGCAGCCCCCCAGCGGGAGGGCTCAATGAGCAGTTCTTC